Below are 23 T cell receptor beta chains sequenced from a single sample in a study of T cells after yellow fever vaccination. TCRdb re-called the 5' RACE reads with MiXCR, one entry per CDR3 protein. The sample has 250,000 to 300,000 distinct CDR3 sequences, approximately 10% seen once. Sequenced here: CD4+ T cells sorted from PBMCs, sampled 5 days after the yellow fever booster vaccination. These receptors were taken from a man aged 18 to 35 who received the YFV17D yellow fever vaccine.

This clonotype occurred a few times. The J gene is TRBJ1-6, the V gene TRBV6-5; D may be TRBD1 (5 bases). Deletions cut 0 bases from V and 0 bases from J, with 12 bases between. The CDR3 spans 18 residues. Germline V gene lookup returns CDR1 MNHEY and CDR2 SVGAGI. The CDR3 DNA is TGTGCCAGCAGTTACTCACGGCAGGGTAGCTCCTATAATTCACCCCTCCACTTT. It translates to CASSYSRQGSSYNSPLHF.

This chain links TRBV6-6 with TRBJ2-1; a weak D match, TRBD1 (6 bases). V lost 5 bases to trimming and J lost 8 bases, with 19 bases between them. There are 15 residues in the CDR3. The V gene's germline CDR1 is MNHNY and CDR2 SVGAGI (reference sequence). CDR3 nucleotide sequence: TGTGCCAGCAGTCGATCTCCGGACAGCAGGTATGAGCAGTTCTTC. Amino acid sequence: CASSRSPDSRYEQFF.

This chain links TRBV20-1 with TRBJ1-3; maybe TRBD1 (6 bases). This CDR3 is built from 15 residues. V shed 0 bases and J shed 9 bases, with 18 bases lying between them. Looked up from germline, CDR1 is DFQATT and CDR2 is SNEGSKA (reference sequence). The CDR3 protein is CSARDGARAGATIYF. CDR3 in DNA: TGCAGTGCTAGAGATGGAGCCAGAGCAGGGGCCACCATATATTTT.

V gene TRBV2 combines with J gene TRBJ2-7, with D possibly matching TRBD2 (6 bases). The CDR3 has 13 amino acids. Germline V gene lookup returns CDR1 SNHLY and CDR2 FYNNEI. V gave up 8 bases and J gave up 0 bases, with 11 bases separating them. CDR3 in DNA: TGTGCCAGCCGGGGACTGGGCTCCTACGAGCAGTACTTC. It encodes CASRGLGSYEQYF.

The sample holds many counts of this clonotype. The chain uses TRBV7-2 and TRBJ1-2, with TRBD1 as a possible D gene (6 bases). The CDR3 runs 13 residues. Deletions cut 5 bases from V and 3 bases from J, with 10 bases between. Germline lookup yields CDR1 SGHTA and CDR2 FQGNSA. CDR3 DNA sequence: TGTGCCAGCAGCGCGGGACACGACTATGGCTACACCTTC. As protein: CASSAGHDYGYTF.

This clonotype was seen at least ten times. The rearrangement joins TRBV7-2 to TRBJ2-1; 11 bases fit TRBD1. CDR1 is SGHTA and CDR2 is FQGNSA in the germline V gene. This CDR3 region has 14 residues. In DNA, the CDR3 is TGTGCGACAAGGGGACAGGGGGGAAACAATGAGCAGTTCTTC. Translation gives CATRGQGGNNEQFF.

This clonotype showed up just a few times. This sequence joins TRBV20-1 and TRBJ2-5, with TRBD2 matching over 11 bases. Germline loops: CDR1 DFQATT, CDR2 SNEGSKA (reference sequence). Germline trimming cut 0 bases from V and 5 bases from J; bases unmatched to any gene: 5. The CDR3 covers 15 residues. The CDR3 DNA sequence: TGCAGTGCTAGAGATAGCGGGGGGGCCCGCGAGACCCAGTACTTC. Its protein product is CSARDSGGARETQYF.

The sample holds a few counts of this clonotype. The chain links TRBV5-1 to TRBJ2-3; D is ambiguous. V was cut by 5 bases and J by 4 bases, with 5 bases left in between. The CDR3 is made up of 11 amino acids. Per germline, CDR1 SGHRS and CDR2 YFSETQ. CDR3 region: CASRGSDTQYF. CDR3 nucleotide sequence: TGCGCCAGCAGGGGGTCAGATACGCAGTATTTT. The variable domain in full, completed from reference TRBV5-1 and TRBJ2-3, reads KAGVTQTPRYLIKTRGQQVTLSCSPISGHRSVSWYQQTPGQGLQFLFEYFSETQRNKGNFPGRFSGRQFSNSRSEMNVSTLELGDSALYLCASRGSDTQYFGPGTRLTVL.

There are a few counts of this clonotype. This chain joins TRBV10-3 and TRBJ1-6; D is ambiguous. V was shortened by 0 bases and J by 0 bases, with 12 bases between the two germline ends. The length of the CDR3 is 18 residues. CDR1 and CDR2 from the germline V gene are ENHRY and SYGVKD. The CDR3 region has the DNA TGTGCCATCAGTGAGTCAGGGCAGAGGAGCTCCTATAATTCACCCCTCCACTTT. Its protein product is CAISESGQRSSYNSPLHF.

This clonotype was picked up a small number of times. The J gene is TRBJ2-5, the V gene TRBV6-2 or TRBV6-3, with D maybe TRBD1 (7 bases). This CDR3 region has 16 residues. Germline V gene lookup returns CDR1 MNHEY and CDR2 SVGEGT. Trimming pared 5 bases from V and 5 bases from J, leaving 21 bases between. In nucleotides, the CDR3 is TGTGCCAGCAGTGAACTGCGGGGACAGCGGTTGGAGACCCAGTACTTC. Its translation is CASSELRGQRLETQYF.

As DNA, the CDR3 is TGTGCCAGCAGTCACCTAACCGGGACGGCGAACACTGAAGCTTTCTTT. Translating it yields CASSHLTGTANTEAFF. This chain uses TRBV27 with TRBJ1-1; maybe TRBD1 (5 bases). The germline V gene encodes CDR1 MNHEY and CDR2 SMNVEV (reference sequence). This CDR3 region has 16 residues. V was shortened by 5 bases and J by 1 base, with 17 bases between the two germline ends.

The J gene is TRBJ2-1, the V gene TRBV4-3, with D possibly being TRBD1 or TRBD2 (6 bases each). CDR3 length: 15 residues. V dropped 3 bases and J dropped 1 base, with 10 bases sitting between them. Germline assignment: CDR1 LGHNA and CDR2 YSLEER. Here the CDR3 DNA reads TGCGCCAGCAGCCAGCTAGGGGGGTCCTACAATGAGCAGTTCTTC. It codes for CASSQLGGSYNEQFF.

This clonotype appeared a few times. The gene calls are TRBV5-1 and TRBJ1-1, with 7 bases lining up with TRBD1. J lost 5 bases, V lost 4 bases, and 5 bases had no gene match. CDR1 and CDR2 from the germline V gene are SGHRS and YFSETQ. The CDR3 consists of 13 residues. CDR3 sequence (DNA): TGCGCCAGCAGCGTTACAGGGGAAACTGAAGCTTTCTTT. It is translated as CASSVTGETEAFF.

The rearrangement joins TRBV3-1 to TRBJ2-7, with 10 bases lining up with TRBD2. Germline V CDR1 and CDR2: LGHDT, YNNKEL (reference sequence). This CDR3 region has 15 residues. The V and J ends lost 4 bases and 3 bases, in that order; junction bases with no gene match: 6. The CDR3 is CASSLVLAGSYEQYF. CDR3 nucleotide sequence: TGTGCCAGCAGCCTAGTACTAGCGGGGAGCTACGAGCAGTACTTC.

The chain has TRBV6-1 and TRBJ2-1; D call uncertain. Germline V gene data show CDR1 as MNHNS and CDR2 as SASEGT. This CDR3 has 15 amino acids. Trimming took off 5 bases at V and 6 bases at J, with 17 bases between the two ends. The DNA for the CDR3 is TGTGCCAGCAGTCGTCCCTCCGGACCGGCCAATGAGCAGTTCTTC. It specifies CASSRPSGPANEQFF.

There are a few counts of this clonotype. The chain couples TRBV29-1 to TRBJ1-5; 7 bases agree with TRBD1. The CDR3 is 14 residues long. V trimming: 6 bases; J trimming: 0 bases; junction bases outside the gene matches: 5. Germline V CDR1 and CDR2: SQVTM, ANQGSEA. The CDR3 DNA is TGCAGCGTCGTGGGACAGTATAGCAATCAGCCCCAGCATTTT. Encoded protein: CSVVGQYSNQPQHF.

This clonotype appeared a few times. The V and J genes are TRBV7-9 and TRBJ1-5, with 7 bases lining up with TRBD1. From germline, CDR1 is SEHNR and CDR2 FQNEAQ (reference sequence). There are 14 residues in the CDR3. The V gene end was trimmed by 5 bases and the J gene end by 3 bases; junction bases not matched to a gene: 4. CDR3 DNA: TGTGCCAGCAGCCGGACAGGTCTCAATCAGCCCCAGCATTTT. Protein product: CASSRTGLNQPQHF.

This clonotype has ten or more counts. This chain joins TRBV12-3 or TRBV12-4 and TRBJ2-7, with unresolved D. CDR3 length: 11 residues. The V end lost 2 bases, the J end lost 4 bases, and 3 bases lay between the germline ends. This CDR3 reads CASSLWYEQYF. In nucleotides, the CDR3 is TGTGCCAGCAGTTTATGGTACGAGCAGTACTTC.

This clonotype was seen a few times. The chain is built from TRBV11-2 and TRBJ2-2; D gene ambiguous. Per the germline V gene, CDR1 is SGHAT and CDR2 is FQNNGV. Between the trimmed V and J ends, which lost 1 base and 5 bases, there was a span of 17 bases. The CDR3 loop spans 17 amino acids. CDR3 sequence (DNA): TGTGCCAGCAGCTTAGGAACTCTCGTGTGGGAAACCGGGGAGCTGTTTTTT. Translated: CASSLGTLVWETGELFF.

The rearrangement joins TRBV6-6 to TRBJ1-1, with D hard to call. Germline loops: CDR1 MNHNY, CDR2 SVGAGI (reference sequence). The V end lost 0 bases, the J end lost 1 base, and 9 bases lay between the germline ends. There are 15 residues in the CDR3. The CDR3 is CASSYSWGANTEAFF. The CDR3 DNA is TGTGCCAGCAGTTACTCGTGGGGAGCGAACACTGAAGCTTTCTTT.

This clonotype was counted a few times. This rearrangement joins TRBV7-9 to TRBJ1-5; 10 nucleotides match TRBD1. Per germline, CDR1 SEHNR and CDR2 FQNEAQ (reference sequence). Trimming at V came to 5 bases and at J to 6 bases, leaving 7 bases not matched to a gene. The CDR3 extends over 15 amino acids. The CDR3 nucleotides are TGTGCCAGCAGCAGAGGACAGGGGGTAGGTCAGCCCCAGCATTTT. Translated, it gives CASSRGQGVGQPQHF. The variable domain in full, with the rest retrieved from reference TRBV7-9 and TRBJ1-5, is DTGVSQNPRHKITKRGQNVTFRCDPISEHNRLYWYRQTLGQGPEFLTYFQNEAQLEKSRLLSDRFSAERPKGSFSTLEIQRTEQGDSAMYLCASSRGQGVGQPQHFGDGTRLSIL.

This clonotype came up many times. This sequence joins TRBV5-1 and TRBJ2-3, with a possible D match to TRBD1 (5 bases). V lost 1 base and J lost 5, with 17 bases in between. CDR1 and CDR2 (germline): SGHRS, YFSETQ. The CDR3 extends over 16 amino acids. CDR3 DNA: TGCGCCAGCAGCTTGCTGGAATCTGGGCAGGGAGATACGCAGTATTTT. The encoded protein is CASSLLESGQGDTQYF.

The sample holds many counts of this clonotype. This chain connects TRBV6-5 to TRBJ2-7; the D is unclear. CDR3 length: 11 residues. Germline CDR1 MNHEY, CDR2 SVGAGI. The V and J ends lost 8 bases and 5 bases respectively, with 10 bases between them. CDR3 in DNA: TGTGCCAGCGGAAGGTACGACGAGCAGTACTTC. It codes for CASGRYDEQYF.